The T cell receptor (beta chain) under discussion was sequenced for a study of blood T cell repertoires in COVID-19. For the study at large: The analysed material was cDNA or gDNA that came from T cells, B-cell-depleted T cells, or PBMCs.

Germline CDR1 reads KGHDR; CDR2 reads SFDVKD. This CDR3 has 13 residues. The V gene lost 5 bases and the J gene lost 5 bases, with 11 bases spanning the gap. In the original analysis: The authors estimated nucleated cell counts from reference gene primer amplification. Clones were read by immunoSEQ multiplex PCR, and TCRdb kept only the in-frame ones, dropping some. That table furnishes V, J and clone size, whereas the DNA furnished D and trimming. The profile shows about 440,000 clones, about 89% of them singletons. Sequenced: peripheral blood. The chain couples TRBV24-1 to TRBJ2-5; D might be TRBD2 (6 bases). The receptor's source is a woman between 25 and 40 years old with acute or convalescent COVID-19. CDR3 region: CATSGAGLETQYF. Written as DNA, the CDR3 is TGTGCCACCAGTGGAGCGGGTTTGGAGACCCAGTACTTC.